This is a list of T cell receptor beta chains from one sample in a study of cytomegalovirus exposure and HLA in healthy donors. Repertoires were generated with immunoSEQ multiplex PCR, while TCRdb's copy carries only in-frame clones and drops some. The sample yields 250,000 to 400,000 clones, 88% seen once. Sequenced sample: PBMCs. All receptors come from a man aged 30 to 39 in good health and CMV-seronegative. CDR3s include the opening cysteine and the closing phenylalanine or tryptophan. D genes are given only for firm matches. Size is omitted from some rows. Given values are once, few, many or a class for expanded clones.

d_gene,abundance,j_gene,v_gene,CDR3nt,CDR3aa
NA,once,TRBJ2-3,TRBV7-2,TGTGCCAGCAGCTTAGATCGACCATCGGGGGCAGATACGCAGTATTTT,CASSLDRPSGADTQYF
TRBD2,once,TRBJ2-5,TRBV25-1,TGTGCCAGCAGCGAACTAGCGGGGGTAGAGACCCAGTACTTC,CASSELAGVETQYF
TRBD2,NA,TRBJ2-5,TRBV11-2,TGTGCCAGCAGCTTCCGACTAGCGGGAGCTCAAGAGACCCAGTACTTC,CASSFRLAGAQETQYF
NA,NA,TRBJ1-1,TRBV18,TGTGCCAGCTCATCCCAAATGACAGGAACGATGAACACTGAAGCTTTCTTT,CASSSQMTGTMNTEAFF
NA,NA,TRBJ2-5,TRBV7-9,TGTGCCAGCAGCTCAACGCTCGGGATCCAAGAGACCCAGTACTTC,CASSSTLGIQETQYF
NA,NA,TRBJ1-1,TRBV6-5,TGTGCCAGCAGTTTAGGACACGGGAACACTGAAGCTTTCTTT,CASSLGHGNTEAFF
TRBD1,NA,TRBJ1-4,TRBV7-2,TGTGCCAGCAGCTTTTGGGCAGGGGGCTATGAAAAACTGTTTTTT,CASSFWAGGYEKLFF
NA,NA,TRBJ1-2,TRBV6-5,TGTGCCAGCAGCTCCATTGACAGAGATGGCTACACCTTC,CASSSIDRDGYTF
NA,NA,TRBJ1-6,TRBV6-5,TGTGCCAGCAGTTCCCAGGGGTATTCACCCCTCCACTTT,CASSSQGYSPLHF
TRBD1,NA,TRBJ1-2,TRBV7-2,TGTGCCAGCACGGGACAGGCTTCTAACTATGGCTACACCTTC,CASTGQASNYGYTF
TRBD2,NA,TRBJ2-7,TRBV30,TGTGCCTGGAGTGTAGGGACTAGTGGCGAGCAGTACTTC,CAWSVGTSGEQYF
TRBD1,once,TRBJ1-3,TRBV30,TGTGCCTGGAGTACAGGGGAATCAAGCTCTGGAAACACCATATATTTT,CAWSTGESSSGNTIYF
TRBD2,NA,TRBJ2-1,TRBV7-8,TGTGCCAGCAGCGCACTAGCGGGGGGGCGGGATGAGCAGTTCTTC,CASSALAGGRDEQFF
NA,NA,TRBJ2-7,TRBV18,TGTGCCAGCTCACCACGAACGACGGGAACCTACGAGCAGTACTTC,CASSPRTTGTYEQYF
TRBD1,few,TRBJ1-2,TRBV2,TGTGCCAGCCAGGGACAGACTAACTATGGCTACACCTTC,CASQGQTNYGYTF
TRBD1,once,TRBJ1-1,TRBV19,TGTGCCAGTAGTAGGGAACAGGGGGCTGGAATCACTGAAGCTTTCTTT,CASSREQGAGITEAFF
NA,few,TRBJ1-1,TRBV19,TGTGCCAGTAGTATAGGGACAGCGAACACTGAAGCTTTCTTT,CASSIGTANTEAFF
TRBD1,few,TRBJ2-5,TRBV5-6,TGTGCCAGCAGCTTGGACAGGGGTATGGTCGTTGAAGAGACCCAGTACTTC,CASSLDRGMVVEETQYF
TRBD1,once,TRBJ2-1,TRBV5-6,TGTGCCAGCAGCTCGGGACAGGGGTCTTCCTCCGGCCTCAATGAGCAGTTCTTC,CASSSGQGSSSGLNEQFF
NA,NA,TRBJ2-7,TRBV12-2,TGTGCAAGTCGCATACGGGACATCTCCTACGAGCAGTACTTC,CASRIRDISYEQYF
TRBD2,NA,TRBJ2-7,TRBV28,TGTGCCAGCAGTCCCCACCAGAGGGAGGGTTTGTGGGAGCAGTACTTC,CASSPHQREGLWEQYF
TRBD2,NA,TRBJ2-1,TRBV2,TGTGCCAGCAGTCGGGGACTAGCGGGGCACTACAATGAGCAGTTCTTC,CASSRGLAGHYNEQFF
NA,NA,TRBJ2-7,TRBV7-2,TGTGCCAGCAGCTTAGGGGGCCAAAACCTTTACGAGCAGTACTTC,CASSLGGQNLYEQYF
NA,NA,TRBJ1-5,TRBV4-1,TGCGCCAGCAGCCAATTTTCGGACACAAGCAATCAGCCCCAGCATTTT,CASSQFSDTSNQPQHF